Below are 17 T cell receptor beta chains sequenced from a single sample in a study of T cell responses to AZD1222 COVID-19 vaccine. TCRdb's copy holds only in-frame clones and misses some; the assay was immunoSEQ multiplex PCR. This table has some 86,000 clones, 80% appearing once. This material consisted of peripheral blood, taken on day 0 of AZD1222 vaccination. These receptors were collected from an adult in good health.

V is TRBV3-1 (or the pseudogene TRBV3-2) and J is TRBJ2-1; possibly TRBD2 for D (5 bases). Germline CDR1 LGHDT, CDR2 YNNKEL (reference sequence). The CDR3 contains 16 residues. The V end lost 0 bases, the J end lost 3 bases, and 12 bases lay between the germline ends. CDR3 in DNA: TGTGCCAGCAGCCAAGATCCCAGCGGAGTCTACAATGAGCAGTTCTTC. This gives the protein CASSQDPSGVYNEQFF.

CDR3 amino acids: CASSLGGSYSNQPQHF. CDR3 DNA sequence: TGTGCCAGCAGCTTGGGTGGATCTTATAGCAATCAGCCCCAGCATTTT. J is TRBJ1-5 and V is TRBV5-4; D unclear. Trimming took 0 bases from V and 0 from J, leaving 10 bases between them. There are 16 residues in the CDR3. Looked up from germline, CDR1 is SGHNT and CDR2 is YYREEE (reference sequence).

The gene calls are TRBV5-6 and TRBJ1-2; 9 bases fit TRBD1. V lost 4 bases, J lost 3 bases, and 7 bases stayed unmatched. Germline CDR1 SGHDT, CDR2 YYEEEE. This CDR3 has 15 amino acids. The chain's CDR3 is CASSLQDRGHYGYTF. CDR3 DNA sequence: TGTGCCAGCAGCCTTCAGGACAGGGGCCACTATGGCTACACCTTC.

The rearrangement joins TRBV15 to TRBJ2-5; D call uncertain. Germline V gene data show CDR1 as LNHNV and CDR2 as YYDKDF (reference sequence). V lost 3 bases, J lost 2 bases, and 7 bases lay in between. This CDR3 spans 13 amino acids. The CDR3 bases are TGTGCCACCAGCAGGCAGCAGCAAGAGACCCAGTACTTC. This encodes CATSRQQQETQYF.

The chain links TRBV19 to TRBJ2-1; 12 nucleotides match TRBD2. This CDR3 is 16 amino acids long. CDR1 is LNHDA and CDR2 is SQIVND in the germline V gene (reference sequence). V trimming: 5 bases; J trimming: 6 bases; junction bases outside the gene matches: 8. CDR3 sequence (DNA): TGTGCCAGTAGTTCCACAGGGACTAGCGGGCCCAATGAGCAGTTCTTC. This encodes CASSSTGTSGPNEQFF.

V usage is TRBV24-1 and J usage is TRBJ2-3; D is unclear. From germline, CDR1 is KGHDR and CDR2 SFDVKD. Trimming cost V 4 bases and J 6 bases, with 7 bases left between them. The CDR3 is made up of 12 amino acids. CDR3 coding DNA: TGTGCCACCAGTGACCTGGGGGATACGCAGTATTTT. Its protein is CATSDLGDTQYF.

DNA of the CDR3: TGTGCCACCAGCAGAGATCGTGGTCTGGGGGAGACCCAGTACTTC. Protein product: CATSRDRGLGETQYF. The chain joins TRBV15 to TRBJ2-5, with D unresolved. V was trimmed by 0 bases and J by 5 bases, leaving 13 bases between them. The CDR3 is 15 amino acids. Germline CDR1 reads LNHNV; CDR2 reads YYDKDF (reference sequence).

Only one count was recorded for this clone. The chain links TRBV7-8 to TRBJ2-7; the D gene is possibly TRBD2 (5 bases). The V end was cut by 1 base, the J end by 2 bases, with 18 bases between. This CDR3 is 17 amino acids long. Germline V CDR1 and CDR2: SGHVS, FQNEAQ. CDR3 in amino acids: CASSLEAMVATTYEQYF. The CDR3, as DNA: TGTGCCAGCAGCTTAGAGGCGATGGTAGCGACGACCTACGAGCAGTACTTC. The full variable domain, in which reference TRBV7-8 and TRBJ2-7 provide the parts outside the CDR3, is GAGVSQSPRYKVAKRGQDVALRCDPISGHVSLFWYQQALGQGPEFLTYFQNEAQLDKSGLPSDRFFAERPEGSVSTLKIQRTQQEDSAVYLCASSLEAMVATTYEQYFGPGTRLTVT.

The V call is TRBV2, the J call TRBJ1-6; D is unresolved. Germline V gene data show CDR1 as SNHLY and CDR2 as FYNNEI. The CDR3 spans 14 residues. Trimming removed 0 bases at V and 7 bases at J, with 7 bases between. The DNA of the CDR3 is TGTGCCAGCAGTGAAGCGGGATTCAATTCACCCCTCCACTTT. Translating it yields CASSEAGFNSPLHF.

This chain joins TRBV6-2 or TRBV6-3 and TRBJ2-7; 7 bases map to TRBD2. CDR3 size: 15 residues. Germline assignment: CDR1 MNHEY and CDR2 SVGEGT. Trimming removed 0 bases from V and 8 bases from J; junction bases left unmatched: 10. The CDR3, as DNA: TGTGCCAGCAGTTACTCGCGCGGGAGTATCACCCAGCAGTACTTC. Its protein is CASSYSRGSITQQYF.

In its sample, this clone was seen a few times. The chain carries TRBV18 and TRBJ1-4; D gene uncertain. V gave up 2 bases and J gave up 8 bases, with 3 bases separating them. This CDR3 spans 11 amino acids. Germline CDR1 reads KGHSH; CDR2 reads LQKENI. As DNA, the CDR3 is TGTGCCAGCTCACCAGAAGAAAAACTGTTTTTT. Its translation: CASSPEEKLFF.

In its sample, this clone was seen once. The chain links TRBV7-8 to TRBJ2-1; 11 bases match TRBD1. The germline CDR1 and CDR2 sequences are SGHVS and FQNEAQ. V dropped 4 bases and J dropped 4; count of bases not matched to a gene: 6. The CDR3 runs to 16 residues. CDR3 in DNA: TGTGCCAGCAGCTCCCGGGACAGGGGGGAATACAATGAGCAGTTCTTC. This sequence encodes CASSSRDRGEYNEQFF.

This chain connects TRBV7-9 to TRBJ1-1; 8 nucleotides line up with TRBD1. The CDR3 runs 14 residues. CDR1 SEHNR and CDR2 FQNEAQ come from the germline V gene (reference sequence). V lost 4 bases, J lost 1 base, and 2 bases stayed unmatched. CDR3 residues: CASSSTGGNTEAFF. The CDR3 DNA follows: TGTGCCAGCAGCTCCACAGGGGGGAACACTGAAGCTTTCTTT. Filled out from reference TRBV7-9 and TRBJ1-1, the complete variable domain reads DTGVSQNPRHKITKRGQNVTFRCDPISEHNRLYWYRQTLGQGPEFLTYFQNEAQLEKSRLLSDRFSAERPKGSFSTLEIQRTEQGDSAMYLCASSSTGGNTEAFFGQGTRLTVV.

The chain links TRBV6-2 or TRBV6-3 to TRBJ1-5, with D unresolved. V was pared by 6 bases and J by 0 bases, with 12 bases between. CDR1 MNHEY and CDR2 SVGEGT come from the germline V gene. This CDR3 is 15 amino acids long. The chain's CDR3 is CASSQVGNSNQPQHF. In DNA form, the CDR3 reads TGTGCCAGCAGCCAGGTCGGTAATAGCAATCAGCCCCAGCATTTT.

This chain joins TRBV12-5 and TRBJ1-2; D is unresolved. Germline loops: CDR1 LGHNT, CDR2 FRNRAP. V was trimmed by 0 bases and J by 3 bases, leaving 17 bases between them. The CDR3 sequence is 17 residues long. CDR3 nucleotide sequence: TGTGCTAGTGGTTTGGTACTCATCGCGGCCAAGGACTATGGCTACACCTTC. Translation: CASGLVLIAAKDYGYTF.

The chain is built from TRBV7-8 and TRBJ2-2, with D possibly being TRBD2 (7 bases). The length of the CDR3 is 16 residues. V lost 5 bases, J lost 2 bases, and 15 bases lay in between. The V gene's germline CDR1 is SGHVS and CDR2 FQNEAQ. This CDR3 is CASSPGAGANTGELFF. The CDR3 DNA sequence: TGTGCCAGCAGCCCTGGGGCGGGGGCCAACACCGGGGAGCTGTTTTTT. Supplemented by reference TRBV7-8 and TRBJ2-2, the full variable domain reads GAGVSQSPRYKVAKRGQDVALRCDPISGHVSLFWYQQALGQGPEFLTYFQNEAQLDKSGLPSDRFFAERPEGSVSTLKIQRTQQEDSAVYLCASSPGAGANTGELFFGEGSRLTVL.

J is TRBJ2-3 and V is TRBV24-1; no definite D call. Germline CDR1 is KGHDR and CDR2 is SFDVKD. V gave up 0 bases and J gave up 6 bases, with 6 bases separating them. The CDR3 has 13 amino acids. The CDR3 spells CATSDLSGDTQYF. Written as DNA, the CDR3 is TGTGCCACCAGTGATTTGTCTGGCGATACGCAGTATTTT.